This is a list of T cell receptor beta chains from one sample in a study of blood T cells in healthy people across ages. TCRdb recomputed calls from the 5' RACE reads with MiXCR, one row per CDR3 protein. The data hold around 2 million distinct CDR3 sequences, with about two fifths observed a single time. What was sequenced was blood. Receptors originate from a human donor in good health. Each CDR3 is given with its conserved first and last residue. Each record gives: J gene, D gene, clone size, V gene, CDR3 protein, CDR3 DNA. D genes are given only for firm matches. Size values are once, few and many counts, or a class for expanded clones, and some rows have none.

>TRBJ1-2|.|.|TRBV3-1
CASSQGNYYGYTF
TGTGCCAGCAGCCAGGGAAACTATTATGGCTACACCTTC
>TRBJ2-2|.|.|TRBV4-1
CASSQDGGFGTGELFF
TGCGCCAGCAGCCAAGATGGAGGGTTTGGCACCGGGGAGCTGTTTTTT
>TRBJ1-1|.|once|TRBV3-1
CASSVGTGTVTFF
.
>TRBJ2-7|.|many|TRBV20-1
CSAISDTPSREQYF
TGCAGTGCTATCTCGGACACGCCCTCTAGGGAGCAGTACTTC
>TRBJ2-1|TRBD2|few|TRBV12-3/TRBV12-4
CASRPGLGGVNNEQFF
TGTGCCAGCAGGCCGGGACTAGGGGGGGTCAACAATGAGCAGTTCTTT
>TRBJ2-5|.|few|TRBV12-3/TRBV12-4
CASSLGKQVPQETQYF
TGTGCCAGCAGTTTGGGGAAACAGGTACCCCAAGAGACCCAGTACTTC
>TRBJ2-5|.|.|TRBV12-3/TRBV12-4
CASAPRVRETQYF
TGTGCCAGCGCGCCCAGGGTACGAGAGACCCAGTACTTC
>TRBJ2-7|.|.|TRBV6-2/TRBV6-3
CACEGVDSYEQYF
TGTGCCTGCGAAGGCGTCGATTCCTACGAGCAGTACTTC
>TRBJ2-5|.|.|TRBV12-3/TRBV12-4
CASSLWGRDSGETQYF
TGTGCCAGCAGTCTATGGGGCAGGGACTCAGGGGAGACCCAGTACTTC
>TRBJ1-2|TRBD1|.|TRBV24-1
CATSDSDRGDAGGYTF
TGTGCCACCAGTGACTCGGACAGGGGGGACGCCGGTGGCTACACCTTC
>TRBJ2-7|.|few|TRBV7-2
CASSPGGFREQYF
TGTGCCAGCAGCCCAGGGGGGTTTCGCGAGCAGTACTTC
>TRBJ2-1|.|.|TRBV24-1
CATSDPQGYPYNEQFF
TGTGCCACCAGTGATCCCCAGGGATATCCCTACAATGAGCAGTTCTTC
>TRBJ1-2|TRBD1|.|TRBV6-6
CASSARGQGEGDYTF
TGTGCCAGCAGCGCCAGGGGACAGGGGGAAGGCGACTACACCTTC
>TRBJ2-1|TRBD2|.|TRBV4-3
CASSQPPAGGRIDEQFF
TGCGCCAGCAGCCAACCACCCGCGGGGGGGCGGATTGATGAGCAGTTCTTC
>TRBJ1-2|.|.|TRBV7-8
CASSPYKGRDYGYTF
TGTGCCAGCAGCCCTTACAAGGGGCGCGACTATGGCTACACCTTC
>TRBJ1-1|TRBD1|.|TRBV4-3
CVSSQEGTGNTEAFF
TGCGTCAGCAGCCAAGAAGGGACAGGGAACACTGAAGCTTTCTTT
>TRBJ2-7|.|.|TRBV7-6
CASSRQGGRRGYEQYF
TGTGCCAGCAGCCGACAGGGAGGGAGAAGGGGCTACGAGCAGTACTTC
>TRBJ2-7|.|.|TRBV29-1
CSVKYQGNEQYF
TGCAGCGTTAAATATCAGGGGAACGAGCAGTACTTC
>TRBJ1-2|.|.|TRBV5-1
CASSLAGREGYTF
TGCGCCAGCAGCTTGGCAGGGCGGGAAGGCTACACCTTC
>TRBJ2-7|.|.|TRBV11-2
CASSLQDLSYEQYF
TGTGCCAGCAGCTTACAGGACCTCTCCTACGAGCAGTACTTC
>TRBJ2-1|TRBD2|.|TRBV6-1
CASSEHSGRHNEQFF
TGTGCCAGCAGTGAACATAGCGGGAGACACAATGAGCAGTTCTTC
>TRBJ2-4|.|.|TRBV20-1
CSARVFRPGAFKNIQYF
TGCAGTGCTAGAGTATTCAGGCCAGGGGCTTTCAAAAACATTCAGTACTTC
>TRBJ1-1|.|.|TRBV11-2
CASSRATGSEAFF
TGTGCCAGCAGCCGAGCCACGGGATCTGAAGCTTTCTTT
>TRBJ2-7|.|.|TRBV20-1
CSARGGQPSYEQYF
TGCAGTGCGAGAGGGGGGCAGCCCTCCTACGAGCAGTACTTC
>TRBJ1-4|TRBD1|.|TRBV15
CATSRDRGGEKLFF
TGTGCCACCAGCAGAGACAGGGGGGGCGAAAAACTGTTTTTT
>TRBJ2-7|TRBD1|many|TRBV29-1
CSVGPRQGSYEQYF
TGCAGCGTTGGCCCGCGACAGGGCTCCTACGAGCAGTACTTC
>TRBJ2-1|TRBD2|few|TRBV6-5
CASSYSRSGGLNEQFF
TGTGCCAGCAGTTACTCGCGGAGCGGGGGTCTGAATGAGCAGTTCTTC
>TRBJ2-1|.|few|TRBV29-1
CSVEDQRGANYNEQFF
TGCAGCGTTGAAGATCAGAGGGGGGCGAACTACAATGAGCAGTTCTTC
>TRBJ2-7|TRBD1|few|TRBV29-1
CSVEDSGTGERKYF
TGCAGCGTTGAAGATTCGGGGACAGGGGAAAGAAAGTACTTC
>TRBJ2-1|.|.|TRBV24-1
CATSGPVYNEQFF
TGTGCCACCAGTGGCCCAGTCTACAATGAGCAGTTCTTC
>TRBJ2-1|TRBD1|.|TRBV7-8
CASSFPRTGRQGDEQFF
TGTGCCAGCAGCTTTCCTCGGACAGGGAGACAGGGGGATGAGCAGTTCTTC
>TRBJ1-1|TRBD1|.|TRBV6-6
CASSYSGQVANTEAFF
TGTGCCAGCAGTTACTCGGGACAGGTGGCGAACACTGAAGCTTTCTTT
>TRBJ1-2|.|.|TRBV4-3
CASSQDSGQGGYTF
TGCGCCAGCAGCCAAGATTCGGGACAAGGGGGCTACACCTTC
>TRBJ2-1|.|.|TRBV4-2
CASSQPGGSYNGEQFF
TGTGCCAGCAGCCAACCAGGGGGGTCATACAATGGTGAGCAGTTCTTC
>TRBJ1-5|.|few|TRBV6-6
CASSWGVNQPQHF
TGTGCCAGCAGTTGGGGAGTTAATCAGCCCCAGCATTTT
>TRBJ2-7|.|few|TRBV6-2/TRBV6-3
CASSYYNYEQYF
TGTGCCAGCAGTTACTATAACTACGAGCAGTACTTC
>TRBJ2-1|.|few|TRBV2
CASREDRYNEQFF
TGTGCCAGCAGAGAAGACAGGTACAATGAGCAGTTCTTC
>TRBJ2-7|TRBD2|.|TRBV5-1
CASSLQAGRGYEQYF
TGCGCCAGCAGCTTGCAAGCGGGAAGGGGCTACGAGCAGTACTTC
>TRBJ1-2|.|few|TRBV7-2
CASSPGRGPYYGYTF
TGTGCCAGCAGCCCAGGCAGGGGCCCCTACTATGGCTACACCTTC
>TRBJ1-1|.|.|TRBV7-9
CTSSLVQGPITEAFF
TGTACCAGCAGCTTAGTCCAGGGGCCAATTACTGAAGCTTTCTTT
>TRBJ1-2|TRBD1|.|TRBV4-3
CASSQEAGTGGYGYTF
TGCGCCAGCAGCCAAGAAGCCGGGACAGGAGGCTACGGCTACACCTTC
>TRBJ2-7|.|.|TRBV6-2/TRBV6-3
CASRKDSIRSSYEQYF
TGTGCCAGCAGAAAGGACAGTATCCGAAGCTCCTACGAGCAGTACTTC
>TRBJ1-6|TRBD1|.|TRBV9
CASSEGTGSSYNSPLHF
TGTGCCAGCAGCGAAGGGACAGGGAGCTCCTATAATTCGCCCCTCCACTTT
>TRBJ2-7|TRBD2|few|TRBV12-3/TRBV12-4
CASSLRLAGHEQYF
TGTGCCAGCAGTTTACGGCTAGCGGGGCACGAGCAGTACTTC
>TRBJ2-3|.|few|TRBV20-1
CSARDPSARGDTQYF
TGCAGTGCTAGAGATCCCAGCGCCCGAGGAGATACGCAGTATTTT
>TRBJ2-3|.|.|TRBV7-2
CARSLGQTDTRYF
TGTGCCAGGAGCTTAGGGCAGACAGATACGCGGTATTTT
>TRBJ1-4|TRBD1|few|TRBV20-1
CSAGTGFREKLFF
TGCAGTGCTGGGACAGGGTTTAGAGAAAAACTGTTTTTT
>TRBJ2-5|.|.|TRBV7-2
CASSFSVGKTQETQYF
TGTGCCAGCAGCTTCAGCGTGGGGAAAACTCAAGAGACCCAGTACTTC
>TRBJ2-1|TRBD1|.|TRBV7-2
CASSSGTGYKFF
TGTGCCAGCAGCTCAGGGACAGGGTACAAGTTCTTC
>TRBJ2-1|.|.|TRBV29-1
CSVEWGKRVINEQFF
TGCAGCGTTGAGTGGGGGAAGAGGGTAATCAATGAGCAGTTCTTC
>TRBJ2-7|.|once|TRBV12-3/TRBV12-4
CASSLRGVAGKYEQYF
TGTGCCAGCAGTTTAAGAGGGGTCGCAGGGAAATACGAGCAGTACTTC
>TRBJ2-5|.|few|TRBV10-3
CAISFTGEAGFGAQYF
TGTGCCATCAGCTTTACAGGGGAGGCGGGCTTCGGGGCCCAGTACTTC
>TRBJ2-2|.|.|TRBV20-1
CSARKIDSPGELFF
TGCAGTGCTAGAAAAATTGACTCCCCCGGGGAGCTGTTTTTT
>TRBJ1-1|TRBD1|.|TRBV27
CASSSLGQLNTEAFF
TGTGCCAGCAGTTCTCTGGGACAGCTGAACACTGAAGCTTTCTTT
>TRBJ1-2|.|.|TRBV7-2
CASSEWGLGGGYTF
TGTGCCAGCAGCGAATGGGGACTTGGGGGTGGCTACACCTTC
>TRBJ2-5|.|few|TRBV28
CASSSRASGDQETQYF
TGTGCCAGCAGTTCCAGGGCTTCGGGGGACCAAGAGACCCAGTACTTC
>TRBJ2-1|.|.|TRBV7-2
CASSLLVSYNEQFF
TGTGCCAGCAGCTTACTCGTCTCCTACAATGAGCAGTTCTTC
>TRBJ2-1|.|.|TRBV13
CASSFSQGGNEQFF
TGTGCCAGCAGCTTTTCACAGGGAGGAAATGAGCAGTTCTTC
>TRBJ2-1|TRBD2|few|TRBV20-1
CSARGGTSGREQFF
TGCAGTGCTAGAGGAGGGACTAGCGGTAGAGAGCAGTTCTTC